The T cell receptor beta chain described here comes from a study of OX40 agonist ivuxolimab in advanced cancers. Study-level background: Ivuxolimab, which targeted the costimulatory receptor OX40 (CD134), was an agonistic, fully human IgG2 monoclonal antibody. Intravenous ivuxolimab was administered to patients every 2 weeks at six dose levels: 0.01, 0.1, 0.3, 1.5, 3 and 10 mg/kg. Of the approximately 50 patients in dose escalation, about 20 had hepatocellular carcinoma, around 15 had melanoma, 9 had renal cell carcinoma and 9 had head and neck cancer. In the dose-escalation cohort, 65% to 85% of patients were male, and the mean age was 60 years with a range of roughly 20 to 80. Patients were allowed to have had prior anti-PD-1, anti-PD-L1 or anti-CTLA-4 therapy, and roughly 40% of the dose-escalation patients had been treated with checkpoint inhibitors. Partial responses were achieved by three dose-escalation patients, of whom one had hepatocellular carcinoma and two had cutaneous melanoma. The point of sequencing TCRbeta in the periphery was to test whether ivuxolimab changed TCR sequence diversity and drove clonal T-cell expansion. The paper describes the monotherapy dose-escalation part (N of about 54 patients) of the phase I trial of ivuxolimab.

The study at large found these results: Antigen specificity was not determined for the clonally expanded peripheral T cells. After ivuxolimab, expanded clones were on average more numerous among CD8+ T cells than among CD4+ T cells. Low levels of normalized T-cell clonal expansion were also seen in some patients who did not respond. In the 0.1-3.0 mg/kg groups, partial responders had among the lowest normalized peripheral clonal expansion, particularly in CD8+ T cells. At doses from 0.1 to 3.0 mg/kg, clonal expansion was seen in both CD4+ and CD8+ blood T cells between baseline and week 6.

The trial excluded patients who had a history of autoimmune disease or were on systemic immunosuppression. Peripheral blood for TCR sequencing was drawn from every dose cohort at baseline, at cycle 4 day 1 and at cycle 7 day 1. Samples came from an open-label, multicenter, first-in-human phase I dose-escalation trial of ivuxolimab. Adults with locally advanced or metastatic melanoma, renal cell, hepatocellular, or head and neck squamous cell carcinoma were enrolled in the trial. CD4+ and CD8+ T cells were sorted separately from peripheral blood before TCR sequencing. A note on this clone: No cognate antigen has been identified for it. Base qualities are not provided; no much larger clone lies one nucleotide away.

To sequence the TCRbeta CDR3 region, genomic DNA was isolated from the sorted cells. The immunoSEQ Assay was used to sequence the TCRbeta CDR3 regions. TCRdb re-hosts the immuneACCESS table, in-frame sequences only. Its copies lack some clones; in the studies checked, an unresolved V gene accounts for under half of them, and the cause for the rest is not known. This sample gives around 61,000 clones in total; around 80% of them show up just once. The ten largest clones represent approximately 5.2% of the sample. CDR1 is given as SNHLY and CDR2 as FYNNEI, both from the germline V gene. V is reduced by 7 bases and J by 4 bases, leaving a spacing of 16 bases between them. The CDR3, from cysteine to phenylalanine, totals 14 residues. CDR3 DNA is the only sequence kept; it has 42 bases, read in frame from the first base.

This receptor chain uses TRBV2 and TRBJ1-1; the D gene is unclear. Specimen: CD4+ or CD8+ T cells sorted from blood, collected in a trial of the OX40 agonist ivuxolimab. This receptor was taken from an adult with an advanced solid tumor such as melanoma, head and neck, liver or kidney cancer. The DNA sequence follows: TGTGCCAGCACTCCAGACCGATTAGGCACTGAAGCTTTCTTT. This translates into CASTPDRLGTEAFF.